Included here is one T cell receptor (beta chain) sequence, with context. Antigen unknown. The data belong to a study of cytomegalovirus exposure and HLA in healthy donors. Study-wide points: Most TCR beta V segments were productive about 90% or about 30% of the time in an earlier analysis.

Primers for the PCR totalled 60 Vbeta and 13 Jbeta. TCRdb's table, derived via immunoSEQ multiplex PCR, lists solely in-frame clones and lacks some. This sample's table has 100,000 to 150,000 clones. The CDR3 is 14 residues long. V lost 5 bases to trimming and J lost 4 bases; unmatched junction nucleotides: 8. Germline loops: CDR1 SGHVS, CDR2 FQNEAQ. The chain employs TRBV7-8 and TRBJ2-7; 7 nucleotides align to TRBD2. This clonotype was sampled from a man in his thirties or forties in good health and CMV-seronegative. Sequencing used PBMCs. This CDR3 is CASSLRTRSYEQYF. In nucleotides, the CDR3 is TGTGCCAGCAGCCTCCGGACTAGAAGTTACGAGCAGTACTTC.